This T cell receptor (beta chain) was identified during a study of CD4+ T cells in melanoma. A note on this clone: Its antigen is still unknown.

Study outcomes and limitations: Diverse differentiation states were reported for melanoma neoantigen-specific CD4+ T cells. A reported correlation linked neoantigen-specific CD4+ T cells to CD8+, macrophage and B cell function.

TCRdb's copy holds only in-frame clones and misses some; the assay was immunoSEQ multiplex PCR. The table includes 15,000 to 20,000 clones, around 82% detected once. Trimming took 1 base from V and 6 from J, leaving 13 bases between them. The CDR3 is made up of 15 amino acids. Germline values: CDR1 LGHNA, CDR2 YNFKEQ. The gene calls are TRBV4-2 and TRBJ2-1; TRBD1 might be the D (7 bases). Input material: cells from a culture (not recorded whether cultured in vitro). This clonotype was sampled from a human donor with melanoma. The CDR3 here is CASSQGQGGFNEQFF. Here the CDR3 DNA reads TGTGCCAGCAGCCAAGGGCAGGGGGGTTTCAATGAGCAGTTCTTC.